This TCR beta chain is drawn from a study of blood T cell repertoires in COVID-19. Overall study context: The United States, Italy and Spain supplied acute and convalescent COVID-19 samples.

CDR1 is MNHEY, CDR2 SMNVEV, per germline (reference sequence). This CDR3 spans 14 amino acids. Trimming pared 5 bases from V and 1 base from J, leaving 11 bases between. Across under 25 US areas, participants ranged in age from 18 to 89 years. Either two negative PCRs, clearance, or symptom resolution qualified Cohort 3 donors as recovered. TCRdb keeps only in-frame clones here, not all; method: immunoSEQ multiplex PCR. Here the sample spans hundreds of thousands of clones, approximately 86% being singletons. The sample comprised PBMCs or T cells enriched from blood (not recorded which). The gene calls are TRBV27 and TRBJ1-1; a weak D match, TRBD1 (6 bases). The sequence came from a woman aged 50 to 65 who had recovered from COVID-19. This chain's CDR3 is CASSMTGSNTEAFF. The CDR3 nucleotides read TGTGCCAGCAGTATGACAGGATCGAACACTGAAGCTTTCTTT.